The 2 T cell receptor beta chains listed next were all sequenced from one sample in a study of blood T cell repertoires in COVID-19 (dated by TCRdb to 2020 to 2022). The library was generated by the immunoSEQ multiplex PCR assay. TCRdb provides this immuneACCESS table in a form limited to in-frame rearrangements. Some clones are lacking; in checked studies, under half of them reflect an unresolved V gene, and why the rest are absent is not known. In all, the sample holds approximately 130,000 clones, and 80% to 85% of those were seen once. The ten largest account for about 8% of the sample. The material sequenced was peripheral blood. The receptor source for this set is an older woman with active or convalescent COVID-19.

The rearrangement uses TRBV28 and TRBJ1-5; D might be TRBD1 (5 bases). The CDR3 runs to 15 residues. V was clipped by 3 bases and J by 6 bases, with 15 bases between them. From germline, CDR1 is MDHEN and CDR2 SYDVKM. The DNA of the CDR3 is TGTGCCAGCAGTTTTCGTGGCAGGGAGGTTCAGCCCCAGCATTTT. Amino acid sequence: CASSFRGREVQPQHF.

CDR3 in amino acids: CASKEGHLSNQPQHF. In DNA, the CDR3 is TGTGCCAGCAAAGAGGGACACCTGAGCAATCAGCCCCAGCATTTT. The chain uses TRBV2 and TRBJ1-5, with D maybe TRBD1 (6 bases). Trimming stripped 7 bases from V and 1 base from J, with 14 bases between. This CDR3 contains 15 residues. Germline V CDR1 and CDR2: SNHLY, FYNNEI.